Shown below are 26 T cell receptor beta chains from a single sample sequenced in a study (dated by TCRdb to about 2016). Libraries were prepared through RT-PCR. TCRdb names Illumina MiSeq as the instrument used. TCRdb redid the processing of the public reads, applying fastp at Q25 and MiXCR, and retained in-frame beta chains. Rows are unified per CDR3 protein, each entry keeping the most common DNA and genes. The sample table holds more than 550,000 distinct CDR3 sequences, of which approximately 15% were seen once. Jointly, the top ten make up 3.6% of the sample. The specimen sequenced was memory CD4+ T cells from blood. All receptors come from a female donor in good health, serving as a healthy control.

CDR3 region: CASSLRGDGGETQYF. The CDR3 nucleotides read TGTGCCAGCAGCTTAAGGGGGGACGGAGGGGAGACCCAGTACTTC. The chain employs TRBV5-4 and TRBJ2-5; D assignment may be TRBD1 or TRBD2 (6 bases each). The CDR3 runs to 15 residues. CDR1 is SGHNT and CDR2 is YYREEE in the germline V gene (reference sequence). The ends were cut back, 2 bases at V and 5 bases at J, with 16 bases in the middle.

CDR3 region: CASSLDPQAFF. The CDR3 coding sequence is TGTGCCAGCAGTCTCGATCCGCAAGCTTTCTTT. The chain has TRBV28 and TRBJ1-1, with D uncertain. V shed 5 bases and J shed 9 bases, with 10 bases lying between them. The germline V gene encodes CDR1 MDHEN and CDR2 SYDVKM. The CDR3 length is 11 residues.

The chain joins TRBV24-1 to TRBJ2-7; possibly TRBD2 for D (6 bases). The CDR3 sequence is 14 residues long. The germline gives CDR1 KGHDR, CDR2 SFDVKD. With 7 bases removed from V and 2 bases from J, the gap between germline ends came to 14 bases. The CDR3 protein is CATRTGVPPYEQYF. The CDR3 DNA sequence: TGTGCCACCAGGACGGGGGTTCCACCCTACGAGCAGTACTTC.

This clonotype turned up a few times. This chain connects TRBV20-1 to TRBJ2-7; 10 bases line up with TRBD2. The CDR3 length is 14 residues. J gave up 4 bases and V 5 bases, and 8 bases lay outside the gene matches. The V gene's germline CDR1 is DFQATT and CDR2 SNEGSKA (reference sequence). The CDR3 loop is CSAAIASGSYEQYF. CDR3 DNA sequence: TGCAGTGCTGCCATTGCTAGCGGGAGTTACGAGCAGTACTTC.

This clonotype came up many times. The CDR3 nucleotides are TGCAGCGTTGCGCAGATGAACACTGAAGCTTTCTTT. Translation: CSVAQMNTEAFF. The chain is built from TRBV29-1 and TRBJ1-1; D unresolved. Trimming stripped 4 bases from V and 0 bases from J, with 6 bases between. Germline lookup yields CDR1 SQVTM and CDR2 ANQGSEA. The CDR3 is 12 residues long.

J is TRBJ1-2 and V is TRBV9; a possible D gene is TRBD1 (5 bases). Germline V gives CDR1 SGDLS, CDR2 YYNGEE. The V end lost 2 bases, the J end lost 8 bases, and 10 bases lay between the germline ends. The CDR3 is 12 amino acids. DNA of the CDR3: TGTGCCAGCAGCGTCCGGGGCGGCGGCTACACCTTC. Protein: CASSVRGGGYTF.

This clonotype was found a few times. V and J are TRBV30 and TRBJ2-7, with 7 bases identical to TRBD1. This CDR3 has 15 residues. Looked up from germline, CDR1 is GTSNPN and CDR2 is SVGIG (reference sequence). V gave up 5 bases and J gave up 1 base; unmatched junction bases: 11. The CDR3 loop reads CAWDRPGTESYEQYF. The CDR3 DNA is TGTGCCTGGGACCGGCCGGGGACAGAATCCTACGAGCAGTACTTC.

This rearrangement joins TRBV9 to TRBJ2-3; no clear D gene. Trimming stripped 1 base from V and 2 bases from J, with 8 bases between. The CDR3 spans 14 residues. Germline CDR1 and CDR2: SGDLS and YYNGEE. The CDR3 region has the DNA TGTGCCAGCAGCGTAAGCGTCCACACAGATACGCAGTATTTT. Translated: CASSVSVHTDTQYF.

There are many counts of this clonotype. V gene TRBV20-1 combines with J gene TRBJ2-3; D remains unclear. V lost 0 bases to trimming and J lost 5 bases, with 9 bases between them. The CDR3 extends over 13 amino acids. The germline V gene has CDR1 DFQATT and CDR2 SNEGSKA (reference sequence). CDR3 residues: CSARDTGIDTQYF. The CDR3 nucleotides are TGCAGTGCTAGAGACACTGGGATAGATACGCAGTATTTT.

The chain has TRBV18 and TRBJ2-7; D is undetermined. With 2 bases removed from V and 3 bases from J, the gap between germline ends came to 11 bases. Germline CDR1 reads KGHSH; CDR2 reads LQKENI. The CDR3 is 14 amino acids. The DNA of the CDR3 is TGTGCCAGCTCACCAGAGACTCGGAACTACGAGCAGTACTTC. Its protein is CASSPETRNYEQYF. The full variable domain, rest sourced from reference TRBV18 and TRBJ2-7, is NAGVMQNPRHLVRRRGQEARLRCSPMKGHSHVYWYRQLPEEGLKFMVYLQKENIIDESGMPKERFSAEFPKEGPSILRIQQVVRGDSAAYFCASSPETRNYEQYFGPGTRLTVT.

In regard to this clonotype: The germline gene is not matched at one end of the junction; a read error may be the cause. The rearrangement joins TRBV6-5 to TRBJ1-3, with a tentative D call TRBD1 (5 bases). Per germline, CDR1 MNHEY and CDR2 SVGAGI. This CDR3 region has 14 residues. CDR3 region: CACRPGLAGNTIYF. The CDR3 DNA follows: TGTGCCTGCAGACCAGGGTTGGCGGGAAACACCATATATTTT.

J is TRBJ1-1 and V is TRBV7-2, with D perhaps TRBD1 (6 bases). This CDR3 comprises 15 residues. CDR1 and CDR2 (germline): SGHTA, FQGNSA. V lost 8 bases to trimming and J lost 0 bases, with 16 bases between them. The chain's CDR3 is CASFLDGQLNTEAFF. The CDR3 DNA follows: TGTGCCAGCTTCCTAGATGGACAGTTGAACACTGAAGCTTTCTTT. The variable domain in full, with the rest retrieved from reference TRBV7-2 and TRBJ1-1, is GAGVSQSPSNKVTEKGKDVELRCDPISGHTALYWYRQSLGQGLEFLIYFQGNSAPDKSGLPSDRFSAERTGGSVSTLTIQRTQQEDSAVYLCASFLDGQLNTEAFFGQGTRLTVV.

This chain uses TRBV20-1 with TRBJ1-4; 9 bases line up with TRBD1. Losses at the gene ends were 1 base for V and 6 bases for J; bases not matched to a gene: 3. The CDR3 extends over 14 amino acids. Germline assignment: CDR1 DFQATT and CDR2 SNEGSKA (reference sequence). The CDR3 reads CSARVRTGDEKLFF. In DNA, the CDR3 is TGCAGTGCTAGAGTAAGGACAGGGGATGAAAAACTGTTTTTT.

This chain uses TRBV28 with TRBJ2-7; the match to TRBD1 covers 7 bases. Germline V lookup: CDR1 MDHEN, CDR2 SYDVKM. The V gene end was trimmed by 5 bases and the J gene end by 4 bases; junction bases not matched to a gene: 8. The length of the CDR3 is 14 residues. CDR3 bases: TGTGCCAGCAGTCCGACAGGGTTTGGTTACGAGCAGTACTTC. This sequence encodes CASSPTGFGYEQYF.

This clonotype was observed many times. The genes are TRBV7-6 and TRBJ2-3, with 7 bases lining up with TRBD2. CDR3 length equals 18 residues. Germline-derived CDR1 and CDR2 are SGHVS and FNYEAQ. Trimming cost V 1 base and J 0 bases; bases outside gene matches: 10. The CDR3 bases are TGTGCCAGCAGCTTAGGGTCTATCGGTAGCGGGAGCACAGATACGCAGTATTTT. Protein: CASSLGSIGSGSTDTQYF.

The chain uses TRBV24-1 and TRBJ2-7, with TRBD2 matching 9 bases. This CDR3 is built from 14 residues. V lost 7 bases, J lost 3 bases, and 6 bases stayed unmatched. Germline assignment: CDR1 KGHDR and CDR2 SFDVKD. CDR3 DNA: TGTGCCACCAGAATAGCGGGAGTTCGCTACGAGCAGTACTTC. Translation gives CATRIAGVRYEQYF.

The V call is TRBV6-6, the J call TRBJ2-1; no firm D call. CDR1 MNHNY and CDR2 SVGAGI come from the germline V gene (reference sequence). The CDR3 has 13 residues. The germline V and J ends were trimmed by 2 bases and 6 bases, with 8 bases remaining between them. DNA for the CDR3: TGTGCCAGCAGTTACCAAGCATCCAATGAGCAGTTCTTC. Translated: CASSYQASNEQFF.

This rearrangement joins TRBV28 to TRBJ2-1, with TRBD2 identical over 9 bases. The CDR3 totals 15 residues. After removal of 2 bases from V and 9 bases from J, the junction contained 8 bases not matched to a gene. In germline, CDR1 is MDHEN, CDR2 SYDVKM. The CDR3 coding sequence is TGTGCCAGCAGTTTAGCGGGAGGGCCGGTTGCTGAGCAGTTCTTC. Translating it yields CASSLAGGPVAEQFF.

This clonotype showed up many times. The chain combines TRBV12-3 or TRBV12-4 with TRBJ2-7; 13 nucleotides line up with TRBD2. This CDR3 comprises 12 residues. With 8 bases clipped from V and 11 bases from J, the junction kept 6 bases outside the gene matches. In DNA, the CDR3 is TGTGCCAGCTTACTAGCGGGAGGGCAGGAGTACTTC. Its protein product is CASLLAGGQEYF.

This clonotype has more than one count but fewer than ten. This rearrangement joins TRBV7-9 to TRBJ1-2; D uncertain. The germline V gene encodes CDR1 SEHNR and CDR2 FQNEAQ (reference sequence). Trimming left V 3 bases short and J 2 bases short, with 19 bases between. This CDR3 has 17 residues. CDR3 protein: CASSFGVVGQDNYGYTF. The CDR3 nucleotides are TGTGCCAGCAGCTTCGGAGTCGTGGGCCAAGACAACTATGGCTACACCTTC. The full variable domain, with the rest looked up from reference TRBV7-9 and TRBJ1-2, is DTGVSQNPRHKITKRGQNVTFRCDPISEHNRLYWYRQTLGQGPEFLTYFQNEAQLEKSRLLSDRFSAERPKGSFSTLEIQRTEQGDSAMYLCASSFGVVGQDNYGYTFGSGTRLTVV.

This clonotype has a handful of counts. The J gene is TRBJ1-6, the V gene TRBV3-1; perhaps TRBD1 as D (6 bases). Trimming removed 4 bases at V and 7 bases at J, with 14 bases between. This CDR3 has 15 amino acids. Germline CDR1 LGHDT, CDR2 YNNKEL (reference sequence). CDR3 loop: CASSLRQAGNSPLHF. CDR3 coding DNA: TGTGCCAGCAGCCTCCGACAGGCAGGGAATTCACCCCTCCACTTT.

This clonotype was observed at least ten times. V and J are TRBV20-1 and TRBJ2-7; 7 bases are a match to TRBD2. With V trimmed by 2 bases and J by 2 bases, 3 bases remained unmatched. The CDR3 spans 13 residues. CDR1 and CDR2 from the germline V gene are DFQATT and SNEGSKA (reference sequence). The CDR3 bases are TGCAGTGCTAGAACTAGCGCAACCTACGAGCAGTACTTC. Translated: CSARTSATYEQYF.

This rearrangement joins TRBV6-6 to TRBJ1-1; D not certain. The V and J ends lost 5 bases and 0 bases respectively, with 10 bases between them. The CDR3 consists of 14 residues. Germline V lookup: CDR1 MNHNY, CDR2 SVGAGI (reference sequence). The CDR3 is CASSIVGVNTEAFF. CDR3 sequence (DNA): TGTGCCAGCAGTATCGTGGGTGTGAACACTGAAGCTTTCTTT.

With respect to this clonotype: A read error may explain this, as a much larger clone is one base away. Here the CDR3 omits its conserved ending phenylalanine or tryptophan, so a read error is the likely source. The gene calls are TRBV7-2 and TRBJ2-7; 10 bases match TRBD2. Trimming cost V 6 bases and J 1 base; bases outside gene matches: 12. The CDR3 runs to 17 residues. Germline CDR1 reads SGHTA; CDR2 reads FQGNSA. The CDR3 DNA sequence: TGTGCCAGCAGTTATAGAGCGCCTAGCGGGAGTTCCTACGAGCAGTACTTG. Translated: CASSYRAPSGSSYEQYL.

This clonotype has at least ten counts. The V call is TRBV9, the J call TRBJ2-1, with D perhaps assigned TRBD1 or TRBD2 (6 bases each). The V gene lost 0 bases and the J gene lost 0 bases, with 10 bases spanning the gap. From germline, CDR1 is SGDLS and CDR2 YYNGEE. The CDR3 extends over 16 amino acids. In DNA, the CDR3 is TGTGCCAGCAGCGTAGTCGGGGGCCTCTCCTACAATGAGCAGTTCTTC. Its translation: CASSVVGGLSYNEQFF.

At least ten counts were recorded for this clonotype. The V call is TRBV15, the J call TRBJ1-3, with D unclear. The CDR3 is 15 amino acids. Trimming took 3 bases from V and 0 from J, leaving 9 bases between them. Germline V gives CDR1 LNHNV, CDR2 YYDKDF (reference sequence). The CDR3 sequence: CATSSDIPSGNTIYF. CDR3 nucleotide sequence: TGTGCCACCAGCAGCGACATCCCCTCTGGAAACACCATATATTTT.